These 32 T cell receptor beta chains originate from one sample sequenced in a study of blood T cell repertoires in COVID-19. Generated by immunoSEQ multiplex PCR, the TCRdb table keeps only in-frame clones and is missing some. The sample yields some 700,000 clones, approximately 90% seen once. Specimen: peripheral blood. Receptor source: a woman aged 18-29 years with acute or convalescent COVID-19.

Remarks on this clone: Other DNA sequences in the same sample also yield this CDR3. The chain carries TRBV9 and TRBJ2-7; the D is unclear. The CDR3 consists of 13 residues. The germline V gene encodes CDR1 SGDLS and CDR2 YYNGEE. V gave up 4 bases and J gave up 0 bases, with 8 bases separating them. The chain's CDR3 is CASSPRYSYEQYF. The CDR3 DNA reads TGTGCCAGCAGCCCCAGGTACTCCTACGAGCAGTACTTC.

The chain has TRBV24-1 and TRBJ1-1; D is possibly TRBD1 (5 bases). The CDR3 length is 13 residues. Deletions cut 10 bases from V and 5 bases from J, with 16 bases between. Germline assignment: CDR1 KGHDR and CDR2 SFDVKD. CDR3 sequence: CATRTPGDTEAFF. As DNA, the CDR3 is TGTGCCACTAGGACTCCGGGGGATACTGAAGCTTTCTTT.

The V call is TRBV28, the J call TRBJ1-2; D remains unclear. The germline V gene has CDR1 MDHEN and CDR2 SYDVKM. V was trimmed by 3 bases and J by 4 bases, leaving 12 bases between them. This CDR3 region has 14 residues. The chain's CDR3 is CASSLGGRGYGYTF. Written as DNA, the CDR3 is TGTGCCAGCAGTTTGGGAGGGCGGGGCTATGGCTACACCTTC.

V and J are TRBV5-1 and TRBJ2-6, with TRBD1 identical over 8 bases. J was trimmed by 4 bases and V by 4 bases; bases with no gene match: 13. Germline V gene sequence: CDR1 SGHRS, CDR2 YFSETQ. The CDR3 contains 18 residues. In nucleotides, the CDR3 is TGCGCCAGCAGCCCCCCGGAGGGGACAGGCAAAGGGGCCAACGTCCTGACTTTC. Protein sequence: CASSPPEGTGKGANVLTF.

The V call is TRBV14, the J call TRBJ1-4; perhaps TRBD1 as D (6 bases). The V gene's germline CDR1 is SGHDN and CDR2 FVKESK. The CDR3 sequence is 14 residues long. V lost 2 bases, J lost 7 bases, and 11 bases lay in between. The CDR3 DNA follows: TGTGCCAGCAGCCAATTTATCAGGGGTGAAAAACTGTTTTTT. It translates to CASSQFIRGEKLFF.

This chain connects TRBV29-1 to TRBJ2-7, with 10 bases matching TRBD1. The CDR3 sequence is 15 residues long. CDR1 is SQVTM and CDR2 is ANQGSEA in the germline V gene. The trim removed 6 bases at V and 0 bases at J, leaving 8 bases unmatched. Here the CDR3 reads CSVEWTGGSSYEQYF. CDR3 DNA sequence: TGCAGCGTCGAATGGACAGGGGGTTCCTCCTACGAGCAGTACTTC.

This chain uses TRBV5-6 with TRBJ1-2, with 9 bases matching TRBD1. After removal of 5 bases from V and 5 bases from J, the junction contained 4 bases not matched to a gene. This CDR3 comprises 13 residues. CDR1 and CDR2 (germline): SGHDT, YYEEEE. CDR3 residues: CASRPGQGYGYTF. CDR3 DNA: TGTGCCAGCAGACCCGGACAGGGGTATGGCTACACCTTC.

The rearrangement links TRBV5-6 to TRBJ2-1, with D tentatively TRBD2 (6 bases). V lost 0 bases to trimming and J lost 9 bases, with 10 bases between them. The length of the CDR3 is 13 residues. Germline CDR1 SGHDT, CDR2 YYEEEE. The CDR3: CASSLGVGGEQFF. In DNA, the CDR3 is TGTGCCAGCAGCTTGGGTGTGGGGGGTGAGCAGTTCTTC.

The chain employs TRBV30 and TRBJ1-1; 7 bases match TRBD1. The CDR3 loop spans 14 amino acids. The junction had 11 bases not matched to a gene; V was cut back by 5 bases and J by 5 bases. Germline lookup yields CDR1 GTSNPN and CDR2 SVGIG (reference sequence). The CDR3 region is CAWGPGTERTEAFF. Here the CDR3 DNA reads TGTGCCTGGGGTCCCGGGACAGAGAGGACTGAAGCTTTCTTT. Full variable domain (rest looked up from reference TRBV30 and TRBJ1-1): SQTIHQWPATLVQPVGSPLSLECTVEGTSNPNLYWYRQAAGRGLQLLFYSVGIGQISSEVPQNLSASRPQDRQFILSSKKLLLSDSGFYLCAWGPGTERTEAFFGQGTRLTVV.

The rearrangement links TRBV4-3 to TRBJ1-1; D call uncertain. V lost 6 bases, J lost 4 bases, and 21 bases lay in between. This CDR3 is 16 amino acids long. CDR1 LGHNA and CDR2 YSLEER come from the germline V gene. DNA of the CDR3: TGCGCCAGCAGACCCGGGAGGGTAGGATGGGGCACTGAAGCTTTCTTT. This sequence encodes CASRPGRVGWGTEAFF.

The chain has TRBV27 and TRBJ2-2; 9 nucleotides align to TRBD2. Per the germline V gene, CDR1 is MNHEY and CDR2 is SMNVEV (reference sequence). This CDR3 has 15 amino acids. V lost 3 bases, J lost 7 bases, and 6 bases stayed unmatched. This chain's CDR3 is CASSLSAGGHGELFF. Written as DNA, the CDR3 is TGTGCCAGCAGTTTGTCGGCGGGGGGGCACGGGGAGCTGTTTTTT.

This chain uses TRBV6-2 or TRBV6-3 with TRBJ2-7, with a weak D call TRBD1 (5 bases). Trimming removed 1 base at V and 5 bases at J, with 12 bases between. CDR1 MNHEY and CDR2 SVGEGT come from the germline V gene. The CDR3 is 14 residues long. DNA of the CDR3: TGTGCCAGCAGTTACTGGGCAGGGCCCGACGAGCAGTACTTC. Translation: CASSYWAGPDEQYF.

This clone was detected only once. J is TRBJ2-3 and V is TRBV4-2; D is uncertain. Germline values: CDR1 LGHNA, CDR2 YNFKEQ. V was cut by 0 bases and J by 4 bases, with 11 bases left in between. CDR3 size: 15 residues. The CDR3 sequence: CASSQESSAADTQYF. The CDR3 DNA sequence: TGTGCCAGCAGCCAAGAATCCAGCGCCGCAGATACGCAGTATTTT.

The chain recombines TRBV25-1 with TRBJ1-3, with 7 nucleotides matching TRBD1. CDR1 and CDR2 (germline): MGHDK, SYGVNS. This CDR3 has 17 amino acids. Trimming cost V 1 base and J 0 bases; bases outside gene matches: 6. CDR3 nucleotide sequence: TGTGCCAGCAGTGAATTGGGGACAGCCTTCTCTGGAAACACCATATATTTT. It specifies CASSELGTAFSGNTIYF. Combining the CDR3 with reference TRBV25-1 and TRBJ1-3 gives the whole variable domain EADIYQTPRYLVIGTGKKITLECSQTMGHDKMYWYQQDPGMELHLIHYSYGVNSTEKGDLSSESTVSRIRTEHFPLTLESARPSHTSQYLCASSELGTAFSGNTIYFGEGSWLTVV.

This chain joins TRBV10-3 and TRBJ2-1, with no clear D. The CDR3 contains 13 residues. Trimming cost V 4 bases and J 5 bases, with 9 bases left between them. Per germline, CDR1 ENHRY and CDR2 SYGVKD. CDR3 DNA: TGTGCCATCAGTGCGATAACAAACAATGAGCAGTTCTTC. It specifies CAISAITNNEQFF.

DNA for the CDR3: TGCGCCAGCAGCTTGGGGGCACAGACAGGGGGCTATGGCTACACCTTC. Protein: CASSLGAQTGGYGYTF. The V call is TRBV5-1, the J call TRBJ1-2; 9 bases map to TRBD1. Trimming took 0 bases from V and 4 from J; bases not matched to a gene: 7. CDR3 length: 16 amino acids. In germline, CDR1 is SGHRS, CDR2 YFSETQ.

This clone was seen just once. The chain employs TRBV6-6 and TRBJ1-2; TRBD1 aligns across 7 bases. The CDR3 runs 15 residues. The J segment lost 6 bases and the V segment lost 0 bases, leaving 7 bases of the junction unmatched. CDR1 is MNHNY, CDR2 SVGAGI, per germline (reference sequence). CDR3 DNA sequence: TGTGCCAGCAGTTACTCAGGGGGCGAACGGAATGGCTACACCTTC. This translates into CASSYSGGERNGYTF.

This sequence joins TRBV27 and TRBJ1-5; 12 bases agree with TRBD1. Trimming at V came to 6 bases and at J to 5 bases, leaving 5 bases not matched to a gene. The CDR3 loop spans 15 amino acids. Germline-derived CDR1 and CDR2 are MNHEY and SMNVEV (reference sequence). As DNA, the CDR3 is TGTGCCAGCAGCTACGGGACAGGGGGCGATCAGCCCCAGCATTTT. Its translation is CASSYGTGGDQPQHF.

The chain is built from TRBV30 and TRBJ1-3; no reliable D call. The CDR3 is 14 amino acids. Germline V gene lookup returns CDR1 GTSNPN and CDR2 SVGIG (reference sequence). Trimming removed 5 bases from V and 3 bases from J, with 14 bases in between. CDR3 protein: CAWDIGGFGNTIYF. The CDR3 DNA sequence: TGTGCCTGGGACATCGGAGGGTTTGGAAACACCATATATTTT.

The chain uses TRBV20-1 and TRBJ1-2, with D tentatively TRBD1 (6 bases). Deletions cut 6 bases from V and 10 bases from J, with 15 bases between. This CDR3 contains 11 residues. The V gene's germline CDR1 is DFQATT and CDR2 SNEGSKA (reference sequence). CDR3: CSASTQGYYTF. The CDR3 bases are TGCAGTGCCTCAACACAGGGCTACTACACCTTC.

The chain has TRBV11-2 and TRBJ1-1; a weak D match, TRBD1 (6 bases). Germline V gene data show CDR1 as SGHAT and CDR2 as FQNNGV. This CDR3 contains 17 residues. V lost 1 base, J lost 0 bases, and 15 bases lay in between. The CDR3 DNA reads as TGTGCCAGCAGCTTAGGAGGGGGTACTTTCATGAACACTGAAGCTTTCTTT. Residues: CASSLGGGTFMNTEAFF.

The genes are TRBV5-5 and TRBJ1-5, with D uncertain. Germline lookup yields CDR1 SGHKS and CDR2 YYEKEE (reference sequence). V lost 4 bases and J lost 4, with 9 bases in between. The CDR3 is 13 residues long. CDR3 coding DNA: TGTGCCAGCAGCCGGGATCCAAATCAGCCCCAGCATTTT. It is translated as CASSRDPNQPQHF. The full variable domain, with the rest looked up from reference TRBV5-5 and TRBJ1-5, is DAGVTQSPTHLIKTRGQQVTLRCSPISGHKSVSWYQQVLGQGPQFIFQYYEKEERGRGNFPDRFSARQFPNYSSELNVNALLLGDSALYLCASSRDPNQPQHFGDGTRLSIL.

This chain uses TRBV5-1 with TRBJ1-1; D perhaps matches TRBD1 (6 bases). There are 16 residues in the CDR3. Germline CDR1 and CDR2: SGHRS and YFSETQ. The germline V and J ends were trimmed by 0 bases and 0 bases, with 12 bases remaining between them. The CDR3 DNA sequence: TGCGCCAGCAGCTTGGGGGCGGACAGCTTGAACACTGAAGCTTTCTTT. It encodes CASSLGADSLNTEAFF. The full variable domain, completed using reference TRBV5-1 and TRBJ1-1, is KAGVTQTPRYLIKTRGQQVTLSCSPISGHRSVSWYQQTPGQGLQFLFEYFSETQRNKGNFPGRFSGRQFSNSRSEMNVSTLELGDSALYLCASSLGADSLNTEAFFGQGTRLTVV.

This chain joins TRBV7-2 and TRBJ1-3; 8 bases line up with TRBD1. The CDR3 extends over 16 amino acids. Germline V CDR1 and CDR2: SGHTA, FQGNSA. V was clipped by 2 bases and J by 4 bases; unmatched bases: 7. CDR3 DNA: TGTGCCAGCAGCTTAATGGCAGGGGGCATAGGAAACACCATATATTTT. It encodes CASSLMAGGIGNTIYF.

V usage is TRBV9 and J usage is TRBJ2-2; D is uncertain. CDR1 is SGDLS, CDR2 YYNGEE, per germline. CDR3 length equals 14 residues. The V gene lost 4 bases and the J gene lost 5 bases, with 12 bases spanning the gap. CDR3 DNA: TGTGCCAGCAGCCGTGGGCCGGCAACCGGGGAGCTGTTTTTT. This translates into CASSRGPATGELFF.

A single count supports this clone. This chain joins TRBV6-4 and TRBJ2-3, with D tentatively TRBD2 (6 bases). The CDR3 has 12 amino acids. Trimming pared 3 bases from V and 14 bases from J, leaving 15 bases between. Germline-derived CDR1 and CDR2 are MRHNA and SNTAGT. The CDR3 region has the DNA TGTGCCAGCAGTGATCACCGGGACTCGTGGTATTTT. This translates into CASSDHRDSWYF.

This chain connects TRBV4-1 to TRBJ1-2; the match to TRBD1 covers 8 bases. The germline gives CDR1 MGHRA, CDR2 YSYEKL. The CDR3 is 17 residues long. V was pared by 0 bases and J by 6 bases, with 12 bases of the junction left unmatched. The CDR3 region has the DNA TGCGCCAGCAGCCAAGATCCGGAGCCAGGGGGCGAGAATGGCTACACCTTC. Its translation is CASSQDPEPGGENGYTF.

This sequence joins TRBV5-6 and TRBJ2-1; 8 bases map to TRBD2. In germline, CDR1 is SGHDT, CDR2 YYEEEE. This CDR3 is built from 16 residues. Trimming took 2 bases from V and 2 from J; bases not matched to a gene: 6. This CDR3 is CASSFGSGGAYNEQFF. The CDR3 bases are TGTGCCAGCAGCTTTGGAAGCGGGGGAGCCTACAATGAGCAGTTCTTC. Full variable domain (missing parts from reference TRBV5-6 and TRBJ2-1): DAGVTQSPTHLIKTRGQQVTLRCSPKSGHDTVSWYQQALGQGPQFIFQYYEEEERQRGNFPDRFSGHQFPNYSSELNVNALLLGDSALYLCASSFGSGGAYNEQFFGPGTRLTVL.

This chain links TRBV5-1 with TRBJ1-6; a possible D gene is TRBD1 (5 bases). V lost 7 bases, J lost 6 bases, and 20 bases lay in between. CDR1 SGHRS and CDR2 YFSETQ come from the germline V gene. The CDR3 spans 16 residues. As DNA, the CDR3 is TGCGCCAGCCGAATGGACAAAGGGGCTTCTAATTCACCCCTCCACTTT. It yields the protein CASRMDKGASNSPLHF.

V and J are TRBV7-9 and TRBJ2-7, with D possibly TRBD1 on 5 matching bases. Germline V gives CDR1 SEHNR, CDR2 FQNEAQ (reference sequence). The CDR3 is 13 amino acids. Trimming shortened V by 8 bases and J by 0 bases, and 11 bases separated the two germline ends. The CDR3 protein is CASDRSDSYEQYF. The CDR3 bases are TGTGCCAGCGACAGATCAGACTCCTACGAGCAGTACTTC.

This chain uses TRBV27 with TRBJ1-2; TRBD1 aligns across 7 bases. Per germline, CDR1 MNHEY and CDR2 SMNVEV (reference sequence). V dropped 6 bases and J dropped 8; count of bases not matched to a gene: 9. The length of the CDR3 is 13 residues. The CDR3 protein is CASSVTGDVGYTF. CDR3 DNA sequence: TGTGCCAGCAGCGTCACAGGGGATGTAGGCTACACCTTC.

The chain joins TRBV11-2 to TRBJ1-5, with a tentative D call TRBD1 (5 bases). Germline CDR1 and CDR2: SGHAT and FQNNGV. This CDR3 comprises 14 residues. Trimming took off 5 bases at V and 6 bases at J, with 14 bases between the two ends. The CDR3 DNA reads as TGTGCCAGCAGCGTAGGGAGGGGCGGTCAGCCCCAGCATTTT. This encodes CASSVGRGGQPQHF.